One and the same sample provided the 16 T cell receptor beta chains below, sequenced in a study of blood T cell repertoires in COVID-19. Sequencing used immunoSEQ multiplex PCR; TCRdb keeps in-frame clones, though not all of them. Of hundreds of thousands of clones listed, around 87% are singletons. The sample comprised peripheral blood. The receptors come from a woman between 50 and 59 years old with active or convalescent COVID-19.

This chain links TRBV30 with TRBJ1-6; D may be TRBD1 (5 bases). Deletions cut 2 bases from V and 0 bases from J, with 11 bases between. Germline loops: CDR1 GTSNPN, CDR2 SVGIG (reference sequence). This CDR3 region has 16 residues. CDR3 DNA: TGTGCCTGGAGTTACGGGGGGAACTCCTATAATTCACCCCTCCACTTT. It is translated as CAWSYGGNSYNSPLHF.

The rearrangement joins TRBV4-2 to TRBJ1-2; D is uncertain. V lost 4 bases to trimming and J lost 6 bases, with 12 bases between them. This CDR3 has 13 residues. Germline V lookup: CDR1 LGHNA, CDR2 YNFKEQ. As DNA, the CDR3 is TGTGCCAGCAGCCTGAATTGGGGAGATGGCTACACCTTC. Translation: CASSLNWGDGYTF.

The gene calls are TRBV28 and TRBJ1-6; 9 nucleotides align to TRBD1. Trimming cost V 2 bases and J 7 bases; bases outside gene matches: 15. The CDR3 is made up of 19 amino acids. Germline-derived CDR1 and CDR2 are MDHEN and SYDVKM. The CDR3 protein is CASSLISGQGSDLNSPLHF. The CDR3 DNA follows: TGTGCCAGCAGTTTAATATCCGGACAGGGGAGTGATTTAAATTCACCCCTCCACTTT.

This clone was picked up one time. This sequence joins TRBV15 and TRBJ2-2, with D maybe TRBD2 (5 bases). The V and J ends lost 0 bases and 0 bases respectively, with 11 bases between them. CDR3 length equals 17 residues. From germline, CDR1 is LNHNV and CDR2 YYDKDF (reference sequence). CDR3 sequence (DNA): TGTGCCACCAGCAGAGATGGGCGGGCTACGAACACCGGGGAGCTGTTTTTT. The encoded protein is CATSRDGRATNTGELFF.

The rearrangement uses TRBV6-2 or TRBV6-3 and TRBJ1-1; possible D gene TRBD1, 5 bases. There are 15 residues in the CDR3. The germline V and J ends were trimmed by 0 bases and 3 bases, with 11 bases remaining between them. Germline V CDR1 and CDR2: MNHEY, SVGEGT. The CDR3 sequence is CASSYSGGTDTEAFF. CDR3 nucleotides: TGTGCCAGCAGTTACTCGGGGGGTACTGACACTGAAGCTTTCTTT.

The chain couples TRBV2 to TRBJ1-5; D not certain. This CDR3 contains 13 residues. Germline values: CDR1 SNHLY, CDR2 FYNNEI. V shed 6 bases and J shed 1 base, with 7 bases lying between them. CDR3 DNA sequence: TGTGCCAGCAGGTTACAAAGCAATCAGCCCCAGCATTTT. Translating it yields CASRLQSNQPQHF.

Details on this clone: The sample holds other DNA sequences that translate to the same CDR3. This chain links TRBV28 with TRBJ1-5; a possible D gene is TRBD1 (5 bases). Germline loops: CDR1 MDHEN, CDR2 SYDVKM. The CDR3 totals 14 residues. The V end lost 5 bases, the J end lost 2 bases, and 10 bases lay between the germline ends. DNA for the CDR3: TGTGCCAGCAGTCCCGACAGAGGCAATCAGCCCCAGCATTTT. Protein product: CASSPDRGNQPQHF. The variable domain in full, completed from reference TRBV28 and TRBJ1-5, reads DVKVTQSSRYLVKRTGEKVFLECVQDMDHENMFWYRQDPGLGLRLIYFSYDVKMKEKGDIPEGYSVSREKKERFSLILESASTNQTSMYLCASSPDRGNQPQHFGDGTRLSIL.

This sequence joins TRBV7-2 and TRBJ2-5; D not resolved. Germline loops: CDR1 SGHTA, CDR2 FQGNSA. Trimming left V 5 bases short and J 2 bases short, with 12 bases between. The CDR3 sequence is 14 residues long. This CDR3 is CASSARLWQETQYF. CDR3 nucleotide sequence: TGTGCCAGCAGCGCCCGACTGTGGCAAGAGACCCAGTACTTC.

The rearrangement joins TRBV6-1 to TRBJ1-6, with a tentative D call TRBD1 (5 bases). The germline V and J ends were trimmed by 0 bases and 5 bases, with 11 bases remaining between them. The CDR3 sequence is 16 residues long. Germline lookup yields CDR1 MNHNS and CDR2 SASEGT. For the CDR3, the DNA is TGTGCCAGCAGTGAAGCTGAGACAGTTAATAATTCACCCCTCCACTTT. Amino acids: CASSEAETVNNSPLHF.

The chain links TRBV6-1 to TRBJ1-3; no definite D call. From germline, CDR1 is MNHNS and CDR2 SASEGT. V was pared by 0 bases and J by 4 bases, with 13 bases between. The CDR3 runs to 16 residues. The CDR3 DNA reads as TGTGCCAGCAGTGAAGCGCTGGCGGGGTTGGGAAACACCATATATTTT. Translation gives CASSEALAGLGNTIYF.

This clone was counted between two and nine times. The rearrangement joins TRBV6-5 to TRBJ1-1; 8 positions agree with TRBD1. Germline CDR1 MNHEY, CDR2 SVGAGI. J gave up 0 bases and V 6 bases, and 6 bases lay outside the gene matches. There are 15 residues in the CDR3. CDR3 bases: TGTGCCAGCAGGGGGGGGACAGGAATGAACACTGAAGCTTTCTTT. It codes for CASRGGTGMNTEAFF.

This chain joins TRBV6-5 and TRBJ1-2; D gene unclear. The germline gives CDR1 MNHEY, CDR2 SVGAGI. There are 12 residues in the CDR3. V shed 4 bases and J shed 7 bases, with 10 bases lying between them. The CDR3 DNA sequence: TGTGCCAGCAGTTTTAGCCGGTCTGGCTACACCTTC. This codes for CASSFSRSGYTF.

This sequence joins TRBV27 and TRBJ2-5, with 11 bases matching TRBD2. Looked up from germline, CDR1 is MNHEY and CDR2 is SMNVEV (reference sequence). The V and J ends lost 8 bases and 2 bases, in that order; junction bases with no gene match: 7. This CDR3 has 15 amino acids. Here the CDR3 DNA reads TGTGCCAGCCGTATAGCGGGAGGGGGTCAAGAGACCCAGTACTTC. It codes for CASRIAGGGQETQYF.

The chain combines TRBV7-9 with TRBJ1-5; no reliable D call. Germline loops: CDR1 SEHNR, CDR2 FQNEAQ (reference sequence). CDR3 length: 15 amino acids. Trimming left V 5 bases short and J 1 base short, with 12 bases between. This CDR3 reads CASSLMGGSNQPQHF. In DNA, the CDR3 is TGTGCCAGCAGCCTAATGGGAGGGAGCAATCAGCCCCAGCATTTT.

The V call is TRBV28, the J call TRBJ1-2; possibly TRBD1 for D (5 bases). Trimming left V 6 bases short and J 4 bases short, with 12 bases between. The CDR3 has 13 residues. Germline values: CDR1 MDHEN, CDR2 SYDVKM. CDR3 residues: CASSRATIYGYTF. Written as DNA, the CDR3 is TGTGCCAGCAGCAGGGCGACCATCTATGGCTACACCTTC.

The V gene is TRBV28, the J gene TRBJ1-1, with 9 bases lining up with TRBD1. From germline, CDR1 is MDHEN and CDR2 SYDVKM. The ends lost 5 bases at V and 4 bases at J; junction bases unmatched: 8. The CDR3 is 15 amino acids. CDR3 sequence reads: CASSVYRGRSTEAFF. The CDR3 DNA is TGTGCCAGCAGTGTCTACAGGGGGCGTAGCACTGAAGCTTTCTTT.